This T cell receptor (beta chain) is from a study of blood T cell repertoires in COVID-19. For the study at large: From T cells, B-cell-depleted T cells, or PBMCs came the material, which was cDNA or gDNA.

TCRdb's copy holds only in-frame clones and misses some; the assay was immunoSEQ multiplex PCR. The sample records some 250,000 clones, approximately 86% being singletons. Per germline, CDR1 SNHLY and CDR2 FYNNEI. The CDR3 is 15 amino acids. The V end lost 5 bases, the J end lost 0 bases, and 11 bases lay between the germline ends. This sequence was found in an older woman with active or convalescent COVID-19. J is TRBJ1-5 and V is TRBV2; D perhaps matches TRBD1 (5 bases). The sequencing sample was made of peripheral blood. As DNA, the CDR3 is TGTGCCAGCAGTCCAGGGAGGGCTAGCAATCAGCCCCAGCATTTT. Amino acid sequence: CASSPGRASNQPQHF. Full variable domain (outside the CDR3, taken from reference TRBV2 and TRBJ1-5): EPEVTQTPSHQVTQMGQEVILRCVPISNHLYFYWYRQILGQKVEFLVSFYNNEISEKSEIFDDQFSVERPDGSNFTLKIRSTKLEDSAMYFCASSPGRASNQPQHFGDGTRLSIL.